This entry features one T cell receptor beta chain sequence. CDR1 and CDR2 from the germline V gene are SGHRS and YFSETQ. This CDR3 region has 16 residues. This sample was taken from a study of T cells expressing NK-cell markers. TCRdb reanalyzed the 5' RACE reads and collapses them to one entry per CDR3 protein, without DNA. The sample has about half a million distinct CDR3 sequences; the top ten hold approximately 1.4%. The chain recombines TRBV5-1 with TRBJ1-5; checking the TCRdb D call of TRBD1 is not possible without DNA. Material for sequencing was blood T cells: a sorted CD56 or NKG2C T cell subset, CD4+ or CD8+ T cells, or bulk PBMC T cells (not recorded which). The clonotype originates from a woman in her 50s in good health. CDR3 sequence reads: CASSFGTGVGDQPQHF.